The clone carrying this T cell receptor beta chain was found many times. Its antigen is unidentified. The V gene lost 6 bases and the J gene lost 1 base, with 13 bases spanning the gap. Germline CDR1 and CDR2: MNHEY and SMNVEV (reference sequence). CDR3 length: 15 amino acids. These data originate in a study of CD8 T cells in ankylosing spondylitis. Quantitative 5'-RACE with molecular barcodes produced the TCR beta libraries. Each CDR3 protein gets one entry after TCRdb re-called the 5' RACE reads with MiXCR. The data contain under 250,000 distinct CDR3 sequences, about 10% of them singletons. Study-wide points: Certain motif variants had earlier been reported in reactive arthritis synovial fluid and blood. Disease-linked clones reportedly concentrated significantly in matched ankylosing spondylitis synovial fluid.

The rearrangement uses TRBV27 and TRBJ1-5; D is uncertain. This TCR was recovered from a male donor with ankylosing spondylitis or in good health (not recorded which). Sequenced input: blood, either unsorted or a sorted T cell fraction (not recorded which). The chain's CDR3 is CASRTVGISNQPQHF. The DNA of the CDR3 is TGTGCCAGCAGAACGGTAGGGATAAGCAATCAGCCCCAGCATTTT.